The clone carrying this TCR beta chain was seen at least ten times. The data were obtained in a study of early T cells in non-severe SARS-CoV-2 infection. Each CDR3 protein is one row after TCRdb ran MiXCR on the 5' RACE reads. The data show about 83,000 distinct CDR3 sequences, 8% to 13% seen once. CDR3 length: 13 amino acids. The V gene lost 2 bases and the J gene lost 4 bases, with 11 bases spanning the gap. Germline-derived CDR1 and CDR2 are GTSNPN and SVGIG (reference sequence). The receptor was derived from an adult who was a healthcare worker with PCR-confirmed SARS-CoV-2 infection or an uninfected control (not recorded which). J is TRBJ2-5 and V is TRBV30; D gene uncertain. The material was whole blood, obtained at baseline. CDR3 DNA: TGTGCCTGGAGTCCAACCCACGGAGAGACCCAGTACTTC. This sequence encodes CAWSPTHGETQYF.